This TCR beta chain was captured by sequencing in a study of blood T cell repertoires in COVID-19. Study-wide background: T cells, B-cell-depleted T cells, or PBMCs provided the cDNA or gDNA that served as material.

This CDR3 comprises 16 residues. Trimming cost V 5 bases and J 8 bases, with 24 bases left between them. Germline V gene data show CDR1 as SGHNT and CDR2 as YENEEA. Patients of the Seattle cohort, enrolled during active infection, were followed longitudinally. Original handling: Reference gene primer amplification gave estimated nucleated cell counts. Here immunoSEQ multiplex PCR was the method, and the copy in TCRdb shows in-frame clones only, minus some. V and J calls and clone size are as listed in that table; D and trimming were resolved from the DNA. Of more than 250,000 clones in the sample, over 80% were seen once.

Sequencing was done on a sample of peripheral blood. The clonotype was recovered from a woman in her 50s with COVID-19, enrolled during active disease. The chain recombines TRBV11-3 with TRBJ1-1; D gene uncertain. CDR3: CASSLYPGIGEAEAFF. CDR3 DNA: TGTGCCAGCAGCCTCTATCCCGGGATCGGGGAGGCAGAAGCTTTCTTT.